Listed below are T cell receptor beta chains from one sample, sequenced in a study of blood T cell repertoires in COVID-19. This table comes from immunoSEQ multiplex PCR, and its TCRdb copy is limited to in-frame clones, with some not included. The repertoire holds around 250,000 clones, about 87% seen once, with around 1.2% in the top ten. Sequencing input: PBMCs or T cells enriched from blood (not recorded which). The source of these receptors is a woman aged 40 to 50 with acute COVID-19. Both conserved end residues are part of each CDR3. A D gene is named only where the DNA matches it firmly. Clone size, where shown, is once, few, many, or a class for clones that have expanded.

clone_size: -
j_call: TRBJ1-1
v_call: TRBV30
d_call: -
cdr3_aa: CAWSVRGEAFF
cdr3_nt: TGTGCCTGGAGTGTACGGGGTGAAGCTTTCTTT

clone_size: -
j_call: TRBJ1-3
v_call: TRBV9
d_call: -
cdr3_aa: CASSKRDTYSGNTIYF
cdr3_nt: TGTGCCAGCAGCAAGCGGGACACCTACTCTGGAAACACCATATATTTT

clone_size: few
j_call: TRBJ2-1
v_call: TRBV24-1
d_call: -
cdr3_aa: CATSGRDSNTNEQFF
cdr3_nt: TGTGCCACCAGTGGGAGGGACAGCAATACCAATGAGCAGTTCTTC

clone_size: -
j_call: TRBJ1-1
v_call: TRBV4-1
d_call: -
cdr3_aa: CASTRDTEAFF
cdr3_nt: TGCGCCAGCACGCGGGACACTGAAGCTTTCTTT

clone_size: -
j_call: TRBJ1-6
v_call: TRBV6-5
d_call: TRBD1
cdr3_aa: CASRWDRVGNSPLHF
cdr3_nt: TGTGCCAGCAGATGGGACAGGGTGGGTAATTCACCCCTCCACTTT

clone_size: few
j_call: TRBJ1-4
v_call: TRBV30
d_call: -
cdr3_aa: CAWSSTTNEKLFF
cdr3_nt: TGTGCCTGGAGTTCAACAACTAATGAAAAACTGTTTTTT

clone_size: -
j_call: TRBJ1-2
v_call: TRBV9
d_call: -
cdr3_aa: CASSVVSNYGYTF
cdr3_nt: TGTGCCAGCAGCGTAGTCAGTAACTATGGCTACACCTTC

clone_size: -
j_call: TRBJ2-5
v_call: TRBV5-4
d_call: -
cdr3_aa: CASSTGLFQETQYF
cdr3_nt: TGTGCCAGCAGCACAGGACTATTCCAAGAGACCCAGTACTTC

clone_size: -
j_call: TRBJ2-7
v_call: TRBV28
d_call: -
cdr3_aa: CASSLQGMTYEQYF
cdr3_nt: TGTGCCAGCAGTTTACAGGGGATGACCTACGAGCAGTACTTC

clone_size: -
j_call: TRBJ2-1
v_call: TRBV6-4
d_call: -
cdr3_aa: CARERASSYNEQFF
cdr3_nt: TGTGCCAGAGAGCGGGCGAGCTCCTACAATGAGCAGTTCTTC

clone_size: -
j_call: TRBJ1-6
v_call: TRBV7-2
d_call: -
cdr3_aa: CASSLRAVQNSPLHF
cdr3_nt: TGTGCCAGCAGCCTGCGGGCGGTGCAGAATTCACCCCTCCACTTT

clone_size: -
j_call: TRBJ1-3
v_call: TRBV28
d_call: -
cdr3_aa: CASHEFRSGNTIYF
cdr3_nt: TGTGCCAGCCATGAGTTTCGCTCTGGAAACACCATATATTTT

clone_size: -
j_call: TRBJ2-4
v_call: TRBV2
d_call: -
cdr3_aa: CASSENTPASARPKNIQYF
cdr3_nt: TGTGCCAGCAGTGAAAATACCCCAGCTAGCGCAAGACCCAAAAACATTCAGTACTTC

clone_size: -
j_call: TRBJ1-4
v_call: TRBV9
d_call: -
cdr3_aa: CASSPSTLQGEKLFF
cdr3_nt: TGTGCCAGCAGCCCATCGACCCTCCAGGGTGAAAAACTGTTTTTT

clone_size: -
j_call: TRBJ2-3
v_call: TRBV24-1
d_call: -
cdr3_aa: CATSDGADSHHTQYF
cdr3_nt: TGTGCCACCAGTGATGGGGCAGACTCTCACCATACGCAGTATTTT

clone_size: -
j_call: TRBJ1-1
v_call: TRBV30
d_call: -
cdr3_aa: CAWSRSGTEAFF
cdr3_nt: TGTGCCTGGAGTCGGTCGGGCACTGAAGCTTTCTTT

clone_size: -
j_call: TRBJ1-6
v_call: TRBV28
d_call: -
cdr3_aa: CASSSQGGAYNSPLHF
cdr3_nt: TGTGCCAGCAGTTCCCAGGGTGGCGCCTATAATTCACCCCTCCACTTT

clone_size: -
j_call: TRBJ2-7
v_call: TRBV24-1
d_call: TRBD1
cdr3_aa: CATSPSIPIDTDRGIGYGEQYF
cdr3_nt: TGTGCCACCAGCCCCTCCATACCCATCGACACCGACAGGGGAATAGGTTATGGCGAGCAGTACTTC

clone_size: -
j_call: TRBJ1-5
v_call: TRBV28
d_call: TRBD1
cdr3_aa: CASSMWGQGGNQPQHF
cdr3_nt: TGTGCCAGCAGTATGTGGGGACAGGGAGGCAATCAGCCCCAGCATTTT

clone_size: -
j_call: TRBJ1-2
v_call: TRBV27
d_call: -
cdr3_aa: CASSPYRSYGYTF
cdr3_nt: TGTGCCAGCAGTCCCTACAGGTCCTATGGCTACACCTTC

clone_size: -
j_call: TRBJ2-1
v_call: TRBV12-3/TRBV12-4
d_call: -
cdr3_aa: CASSPMYNEQFF
cdr3_nt: TGTGCCAGCAGTCCCATGTACAATGAGCAGTTCTTC

clone_size: -
j_call: TRBJ2-7
v_call: TRBV28
d_call: TRBD1
cdr3_aa: CAHGQGEFEQYF
cdr3_nt: TGTGCCCACGGACAGGGTGAATTCGAGCAGTACTTC

clone_size: -
j_call: TRBJ2-1
v_call: TRBV3-1/TRBV3-2
d_call: TRBD2
cdr3_aa: CASSQVPGASGNNEQFF
cdr3_nt: TGTGCCAGCAGCCAAGTTCCGGGGGCTAGCGGGAACAATGAGCAGTTCTTC

clone_size: once
j_call: TRBJ2-7
v_call: TRBV5-1
d_call: TRBD1
cdr3_aa: CASSTGIRDRVTYEQYF
cdr3_nt: TGCGCCAGCAGCACGGGAATCCGGGACAGGGTTACCTACGAGCAGTACTTC

clone_size: -
j_call: TRBJ2-7
v_call: TRBV7-8
d_call: TRBD2
cdr3_aa: CASSLVMTSGGTYEQYF
cdr3_nt: TGTGCCAGCAGCTTAGTCATGACTAGCGGGGGAACATACGAGCAGTACTTC

clone_size: -
j_call: TRBJ2-1
v_call: TRBV24-1
d_call: TRBD2
cdr3_aa: CATSDPAPLAANSYNEQFF
cdr3_nt: TGTGCCACCAGTGACCCTGCTCCCCTAGCGGCCAACTCCTACAATGAGCAGTTCTTC

clone_size: -
j_call: TRBJ1-2
v_call: TRBV7-8
d_call: -
cdr3_aa: CASSLGGNYGYTF
cdr3_nt: TGTGCCAGCAGCTTGGGGGGTAACTATGGCTACACCTTC

clone_size: -
j_call: TRBJ1-1
v_call: TRBV10-1
d_call: -
cdr3_aa: CASSGQDTEAFF
cdr3_nt: TGCGCCAGCAGTGGACAGGACACTGAAGCTTTCTTT